Listed below are T cell receptor beta chains from one sample, sequenced in a study of blood T cell repertoires in COVID-19. Libraries were prepared by immunoSEQ multiplex PCR; TCRdb keeps only in-frame clonotypes and omits some of them. The table includes 450,000 to 600,000 clones, roughly 87% detected once. Sequenced input: PBMCs or T cells enriched from blood (not recorded which). These receptor sequences come from a woman aged 18-35 years who had recovered from COVID-19. Each CDR3 is given with its conserved first and last residue. Each record gives: D gene, J gene, V gene, clone size, CDR3 protein, CDR3 DNA. D genes are given only for firm matches. The size field is filled for only some rows; it gives once, few, many or a size class.

>.|TRBJ2-3|TRBV5-1|.
CASSFWAGGPLAAGTDTQYF
TGCGCCAGCAGCTTTTGGGCAGGGGGCCCACTCGCAGCGGGGACAGATACGCAGTATTTT
>TRBD2|TRBJ2-7|TRBV5-1|.
CASSLGSTSGVEYF
TGCGCCAGCAGCTTGGGGTCGACTAGCGGGGTGGAGTACTTC
>TRBD2|TRBJ2-7|TRBV9|.
CASSEGTSGYEQYF
TGTGCCAGCAGCGAGGGGACTAGCGGATACGAGCAGTACTTC
>.|TRBJ1-2|TRBV15|.
CATSRDVYYGYTF
TGTGCCACCAGCAGAGACGTTTACTATGGCTACACCTTC
>TRBD1|TRBJ2-7|TRBV28|.
CARMGQGAYEQYF
TGTGCCAGGATGGGACAGGGGGCCTACGAGCAGTACTTC
>.|TRBJ2-7|TRBV28|.
CASSPIWHSAVYEQYF
TGTGCCAGCAGTCCGATTTGGCATTCGGCGGTCTACGAGCAGTACTTC
>.|TRBJ2-3|TRBV11-2|.
CASSSRFRGTDTQYF
TGTGCCAGCAGCTCCAGGTTCCGCGGCACAGATACGCAGTATTTT
>.|TRBJ1-6|TRBV6-6|.
CASGRTGYSSYNSPLHF
TGTGCCAGCGGTCGAACAGGGTATTCCTCCTATAATTCACCCCTCCACTTT
>.|TRBJ2-7|TRBV5-5|.
CASSQTGSAYEQYF
TGTGCCAGCAGCCAAACAGGCTCTGCCTACGAGCAGTACTTC
>TRBD2|TRBJ2-1|TRBV7-2|once
CASSPTSGGAYEQFF
TGTGCCAGCAGCCCTACTAGCGGGGGGGCATATGAGCAGTTCTTC
>TRBD1|TRBJ1-2|TRBV11-1|.
CASSTQQGAYGYTF
TGTGCCAGCAGCACTCAACAGGGGGCATACGGCTACACCTTC
>.|TRBJ1-5|TRBV19|once
CASSTGGGFNQPQHF
TGTGCCAGTAGTACCGGTGGGGGGTTCAATCAGCCCCAGCATTTT
>TRBD1|TRBJ2-2|TRBV6-5|.
CASSYRQGNTGELFF
TGTGCCAGCAGTTACAGACAGGGGAACACCGGGGAGCTGTTTTTT
>.|TRBJ1-5|TRBV4-1|.
CASSQASQGNKPQHF
TGCGCCAGCAGCCAAGCCAGTCAGGGTAACAAGCCCCAGCATTTT
>.|TRBJ1-2|TRBV7-9|.
CASSSRGGAQGYTF
TGTGCCAGCAGCTCCCGGGGGGGGGCGCAAGGCTACACCTTC
>.|TRBJ1-4|TRBV6-5|.
CATTHLPANEKLFF
TGTGCCACCACTCACCTTCCGGCTAATGAAAAACTGTTTTTT
>.|TRBJ1-6|TRBV27|.
CASSLVRDNYSPLHF
TGTGCCAGCAGTTTAGTCCGGGACAATTATTCACCCCTCCACTTT
>.|TRBJ2-5|TRBV28|.
CASSLQETQYF
TGTGCCAGCAGCCTTCAAGAGACCCAGTACTTC
>.|TRBJ2-1|TRBV6-5|once
CASKGNSAYNEQFF
TGTGCCAGCAAGGGGAATTCAGCCTACAATGAGCAGTTCTTC
>TRBD1|TRBJ1-5|TRBV30|.
CAWDRERGQPQHF
TGTGCCTGGGACAGGGAGAGAGGCCAGCCCCAGCATTTT
>.|TRBJ1-1|TRBV28|few
CASSLPDGHRAFF
TGTGCCAGCAGTCTACCGGACGGGCACAGGGCTTTCTTT
>.|TRBJ2-7|TRBV28|once
CARQGAPMREEQYF
TGTGCCAGACAAGGGGCCCCAATGAGAGAAGAGCAGTACTTC
>TRBD1|TRBJ1-6|TRBV28|.
CASSSEGGRNNSPLHF
TGTGCCAGCAGTTCTGAAGGGGGCAGAAATAATTCACCCCTCCACTTT
>TRBD1|TRBJ1-2|TRBV20-1|.
CTTKEGAGYTF
TGCACCACCAAAGAGGGGGCTGGCTACACCTTC
>TRBD1|TRBJ2-5|TRBV2|.
CATSRGLQETQYF
TGTGCCACTTCCAGGGGGCTCCAAGAGACCCAGTACTTC
>TRBD1|TRBJ1-1|TRBV6-1|.
CASSDGTGSSEAFF
TGTGCCAGCAGTGATGGGACAGGGTCTTCTGAAGCTTTCTTT
>.|TRBJ1-6|TRBV27|.
CASRYGLARQSHSPLHF
TGTGCCAGCAGGTATGGCTTGGCACGCCAGTCCCATTCACCCCTCCACTTT
>.|TRBJ1-1|TRBV3-1/TRBV3-2|once
CASSQGRSGTEAFF
TGTGCCAGCAGCCAAGGTCGGTCGGGAACTGAAGCTTTCTTT
>TRBD1|TRBJ1-2|TRBV5-1|.
CASGNYLAGQGAAGYTF
TGCGCCAGCGGAAACTATTTAGCGGGACAGGGGGCTGCGGGCTACACCTTC
>.|TRBJ2-7|TRBV6-5|.
CASRPQGSRQYF
TGTGCCAGCAGGCCTCAGGGTTCAAGGCAGTACTTC
>.|TRBJ2-2|TRBV27|.
CASSLVATGELFF
TGTGCCAGCAGTTTAGTGGCCACCGGGGAGCTGTTTTTT
>.|TRBJ1-4|TRBV3-1/TRBV3-2|.
CASSPRRELGNEKLFF
TGTGCCAGCAGCCCACGGAGGGAGTTAGGTAATGAAAAACTGTTTTTT
>.|TRBJ1-2|TRBV5-4|.
CASSTGTGWGYTF
TGTGCCAGCAGCACAGGAACAGGGTGGGGCTACACCTTC
>.|TRBJ2-7|TRBV21-1|.
CASSNWSGGCEQYF
TGTGCCAGCAGCAACTGGAGCGGGGGATGCGAGCAGTACTTC
>TRBD1|TRBJ1-1|TRBV5-4|.
CASSSILDRANTEAFF
TGTGCCAGCAGCTCCATACTAGACAGGGCTAACACTGAAGCTTTCTTT
>TRBD2|TRBJ2-1|TRBV18|.
CASSPRGAGVYNEQFF
TGTGCCAGCTCACCAAGAGGCGCGGGGGTCTACAATGAGCAGTTCTTC
>.|TRBJ2-7|TRBV28|.
CASSDPGLNPSYDEQYF
TGTGCCAGCAGTGACCCGGGACTTAATCCTAGCTACGACGAGCAGTACTTC
>.|TRBJ1-3|TRBV4-1|.
CASSQVRLEGNTIYF
TGCGCCAGCAGCCAGGTCAGGTTGGAAGGAAACACCATATATTTT
>TRBD2|TRBJ2-3|TRBV7-9|.
CASSPLSGADTQYF
TGTGCCAGCAGCCCTTTGAGCGGGGCAGATACGCAGTATTTT
>.|TRBJ1-4|TRBV12-5|.
CASGLDLEADSFPLNEKLFF
TGTGCTAGTGGTTTGGACTTGGAAGCCGACAGCTTTCCCCTGAATGAAAAACTGTTTTTT
>.|TRBJ2-3|TRBV6-1|.
CASSENGSTDTQYF
TGTGCCAGCAGTGAAAACGGTAGCACAGATACGCAGTATTTT
>.|TRBJ1-5|TRBV7-3|.
CASSRGSSEPQHF
TGTGCCAGCAGCCGAGGATCCTCAGAGCCCCAGCATTTT
>TRBD1|TRBJ1-1|TRBV7-9|.
CASNFKPGTGGNTEAFF
TGTGCCAGCAACTTTAAGCCGGGGACAGGGGGGAACACTGAAGCTTTCTTT
>.|TRBJ1-1|TRBV9|.
CASSPRSDPGTEAFF
TGTGCCAGCAGCCCCAGGTCAGATCCGGGGACTGAAGCTTTCTTT
>.|TRBJ1-6|TRBV4-2|.
CASSQDFRNSPLHF
TGTGCCAGCAGCCAAGATTTTCGGAATTCACCCCTCCACTTT
>TRBD2|TRBJ2-7|TRBV12-5|.
CASGISGTSTYEQYF
TGTGCTAGTGGTATATCCGGGACTAGCACCTACGAGCAGTACTTC
>.|TRBJ2-3|TRBV2|few
CASSTLRADTQYF
TGTGCCAGCAGTACCCTCAGGGCAGATACGCAGTATTTT
>.|TRBJ2-7|TRBV19|.
CASSIGSGSYEQYF
TGTGCCAGTAGTATAGGATCCGGGTCCTACGAGCAGTACTTC
>.|TRBJ1-3|TRBV6-5|.
CASSWSRSSGNTIYF
TGTGCCAGCAGTTGGAGTAGATCCTCTGGAAACACCATATATTTT
>TRBD1|TRBJ2-7|TRBV5-1|.
CASSFGTGDEQYF
TGCGCCAGCAGCTTTGGGACAGGGGACGAGCAGTACTTC
>.|TRBJ2-5|TRBV30|.
CAWNRGADQETQYF
TGTGCCTGGAATCGTGGGGCAGACCAAGAGACCCAGTACTTC
>.|TRBJ2-3|TRBV3-1/TRBV3-2|.
CASSQGARDTQYF
TGTGCCAGCAGCCAAGGGGCCCGTGATACGCAGTATTTT
>.|TRBJ1-3|TRBV19|.
CASRASGNTIYF
TGTGCCAGTAGAGCTTCTGGAAACACCATATATTTT
>TRBD1|TRBJ1-1|TRBV2|.
CASSQQGARGTEAFF
TGTGCCAGCAGTCAACAGGGGGCGAGGGGCACTGAAGCTTTCTTT